The TCR beta chain described here comes from a study of T cell repertoires in cytomegalovirus infection. Study-wide context: CMV infection together with matching HLA type was indicated by public TCR beta signatures.

The study's findings and limits: Predominance within the ex vivo response was attributable to HLA-C-restricted CMV-specific TCR beta clonotypes.

Remarks on this clonotype: What it binds is unknown.

TCRdb called the reads again in MiXCR, with one record for every CDR3 protein. The table includes hundreds of thousands of distinct CDR3 sequences, roughly 22% detected once. Trimming removed 6 bases at V and 0 bases at J, with 14 bases between. CDR1 and CDR2 from the germline V gene are SQVTM and ANQGSEA. This CDR3 has 14 residues. The specimen was CD8+ T cells from PBMCs. V usage is TRBV29-1 and J usage is TRBJ1-1; the D is unclear. This receptor was identified in a human donor in good health (CMV status not recorded). Some clones in this sample may be carry-over from other donors' samples. CDR3 DNA sequence: TGCAGCGTCATGATATACGGTATGAACACTGAAGCTTTCTTT. It specifies CSVMIYGMNTEAFF.